The sequence of this T cell receptor (beta chain) was determined in a study of blood T cell repertoires in COVID-19. Across the whole study: Sites across the United States, Italy and Spain contributed samples from acute and convalescent COVID-19. In each case, the material was cDNA or gDNA derived from T cells, B-cell-depleted T cells, or PBMCs.

Original data processing: Amplification from reference gene primers served as the basis for estimated nucleated cell counts. This table comes from immunoSEQ multiplex PCR, and its TCRdb copy is limited to in-frame clones, with some not included. From that table come the V and J calls and clone size; the DNA was used to work out D and trimming. This table holds roughly 180,000 clones, approximately 84% found once. CDR3 size: 16 residues. Germline-derived CDR1 and CDR2 are KGHSH and LQKENI. Losses at the gene ends were 0 bases for V and 0 bases for J; bases not matched to a gene: 2. This receptor was identified in a man aged 40-55 years who had recovered from COVID-19. What was sequenced was peripheral blood. The rearrangement joins TRBV18 to TRBJ1-5, with 7 bases fitting TRBD1. The CDR3 DNA follows: TGTGCCAGCTCACCACCCCGACAGGGTAGCAATCAGCCCCAGCATTTT. Its protein product is CASSPPRQGSNQPQHF.